This T cell receptor (beta chain) stems from a study of T cell repertoires in cytomegalovirus infection. Overall study context: Newly reported HLA-C-restricted and thoroughly characterized HLA-B-restricted CMV epitopes were employed. TCR beta signatures that were public indicated CMV infection and matching HLA type. Study findings and constraints: Carriers of CMV and the relevant HLA type were discriminated by public TCR beta frequency. Across the ex vivo response, the dominant clonotypes were HLA-C-restricted CMV-specific TCR beta clonotypes.

MiXCR was run by TCRdb on the reads, yielding one entry per CDR3 protein. This sample carries fewer than 650,000 distinct CDR3 sequences, 40% of them seen once, and the ten largest clones take 48%. Per the germline V gene, CDR1 is SGHTA and CDR2 is FQGNSA. V shed 5 bases and J 1 base; nucleotides not matched to a gene: 8. CDR3 length equals 15 residues. About this clonotype: Antigen unknown.

This specimen consisted of cultured PBMCs, obtained from culture after CMV antigen stimulation. The chain carries TRBV7-2 and TRBJ2-7, with TRBD2 identical over 7 bases. This clonotype was obtained from a human donor in good health (CMV status not recorded). Some clones in this sample may be carry-over from other donors' samples. For the CDR3, the DNA is TGTGCCAGCAGCCCCGGACTAGTTGGATCCTACGAGCAGTACTTC. This gives the protein CASSPGLVGSYEQYF.